In its sample, the clone carrying this T cell receptor (beta chain) was seen a few times. Its antigen is currently unknown. The record originates from a study of early T cells in non-severe SARS-CoV-2 infection. Study as a whole: Sequencing of bulk RNA from unsorted whole blood was done, without chain pairing. Study-level findings and limits: In VDJdb matching, anti-spike CD8 responses were favored while private and CD4 specificities went missing.

Attached unique molecular identifiers marked individual cDNA molecules. TCRdb used MiXCR to reprocess the 5' RACE reads, holding one entry per CDR3 protein. The data contain 85,000 to 100,000 distinct CDR3 sequences, around 10% of them singletons. This CDR3 spans 15 amino acids. V dropped 2 bases and J dropped 4 bases, with 12 bases sitting between them. Germline CDR1 and CDR2: MGHRA and YSYEKL. Sequencing used whole blood. The J gene is TRBJ1-5, the V gene TRBV4-1; no clear D. This clonotype originated in an adult who was a healthcare worker with PCR-confirmed SARS-CoV-2 infection or an uninfected control (not recorded which). CDR3 bases: TGCGCCAGCAGCCAACGAGGGAATGAAAATCAGCCCCAGCATTTT. It codes for CASSQRGNENQPQHF.